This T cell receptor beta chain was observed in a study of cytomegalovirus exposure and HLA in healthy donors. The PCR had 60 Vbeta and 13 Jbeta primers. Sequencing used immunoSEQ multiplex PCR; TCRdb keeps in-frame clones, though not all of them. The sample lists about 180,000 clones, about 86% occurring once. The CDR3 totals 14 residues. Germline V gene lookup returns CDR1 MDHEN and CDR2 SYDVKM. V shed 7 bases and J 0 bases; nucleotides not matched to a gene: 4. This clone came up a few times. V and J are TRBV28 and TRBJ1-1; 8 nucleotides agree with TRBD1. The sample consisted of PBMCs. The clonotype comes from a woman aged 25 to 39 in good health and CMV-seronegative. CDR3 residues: CASKLDRVNTEAFF. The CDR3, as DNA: TGTGCCAGCAAGTTGGACAGGGTGAACACTGAAGCTTTCTTT.